Listed here are 18 T cell receptor beta chains from one sample, sequenced in a study of T cell responses to AZD1222 COVID-19 vaccine. Data came from immunoSEQ multiplex PCR; TCRdb stores just in-frame clones and leaves some out. The sample lists some 120,000 clones; about 85% were seen once. Sequencing used peripheral blood, obtained on day 0 of AZD1222 vaccination. The receptors derive from an adult in good health.

The chain links TRBV24-1 to TRBJ2-1; D remains ambiguous. The CDR3 covers 13 residues. CDR1 and CDR2 from the germline V gene are KGHDR and SFDVKD. V dropped 2 bases and J dropped 4 bases, with 5 bases sitting between them. CDR3 coding DNA: TGTGCCACCAGTGATTACCTTTACAATGAGCAGTTCTTC. Amino acid sequence: CATSDYLYNEQFF.

The rearrangement links TRBV5-3 to TRBJ1-1; D possibly corresponds to TRBD1 (5 bases). TRBV5-3 falls under the ORF class, with uncertain function. The CDR3 covers 15 residues. The V and J ends lost 1 base and 5 bases respectively, with 15 bases between them. As DNA, the CDR3 is TGTGCCAGAAGCTTGCTCGCAGGGTGGTGGACTGAAGCTTTCTTT. Residues: CARSLLAGWWTEAFF.

The rearrangement uses TRBV5-5 and TRBJ1-6, with 8 bases aligning to TRBD1. J was trimmed by 9 bases and V by 4 bases; bases with no gene match: 21. The CDR3 extends over 19 amino acids. Germline CDR1 SGHKS, CDR2 YYEKEE (reference sequence). CDR3 protein: CASSTETDRGSARGSPLHF. CDR3 in DNA: TGTGCCAGCAGCACGGAGACCGACAGGGGAAGCGCGAGAGGTTCACCCCTCCACTTT.

The V and J genes are TRBV18 and TRBJ1-6; 9 bases agree with TRBD1. Germline trimming cut 6 bases from V and 0 bases from J; bases unmatched to any gene: 9. The CDR3 loop spans 18 amino acids. Germline-derived CDR1 and CDR2 are KGHSH and LQKENI. For the CDR3, the DNA is TGTGCCAGCTCCCGACAGGGGGACTCTAGCTCCTATAATTCACCCCTCCACTTT. Protein sequence: CASSRQGDSSSYNSPLHF.

This sequence joins TRBV6-1 and TRBJ2-1; 8 bases are a match to TRBD1. With 3 bases clipped from V and 2 bases from J, the junction kept 6 bases outside the gene matches. There are 16 residues in the CDR3. Germline values: CDR1 MNHNS, CDR2 SASEGT. The CDR3 spells CASSDPQGVAYNEQFF. The DNA of the CDR3 is TGTGCCAGCAGTGACCCACAGGGGGTTGCCTACAATGAGCAGTTCTTC.

The V gene is TRBV19, the J gene TRBJ1-2, with TRBD1 as a possible D gene (5 bases). Trimming took off 6 bases at V and 1 base at J, with 6 bases between the two ends. The CDR3 contains 12 residues. Germline lookup yields CDR1 LNHDA and CDR2 SQIVND (reference sequence). In DNA form, the CDR3 reads TGTGCCAGTAGAAGGGGTAACTATGGCTACACCTTC. This sequence encodes CASRRGNYGYTF.

This sequence joins TRBV9 and TRBJ1-4, with D possibly matching TRBD1 (5 bases). The CDR3 is made up of 14 amino acids. Between the trimmed V and J ends, which lost 4 bases and 2 bases, there was a span of 9 bases. In germline, CDR1 is SGDLS, CDR2 YYNGEE. Here the CDR3 DNA reads TGTGCCAGCAGCCTCGGGACCACTAATGAAAAACTGTTTTTT. It yields the protein CASSLGTTNEKLFF.

V and J are TRBV11-3 and TRBJ2-7; 7 bases are a match to TRBD2. The trim removed 1 base at V and 5 bases at J, leaving 8 bases unmatched. This CDR3 is 15 amino acids long. CDR1 is SGHNT, CDR2 YENEEA, per germline. The CDR3 here is CASSLAGGSGHEQYF. DNA of the CDR3: TGTGCCAGCAGCTTAGCGGGGGGATCTGGGCACGAGCAGTACTTC.

V and J are TRBV28 and TRBJ1-1; 8 nucleotides agree with TRBD1. The V gene's germline CDR1 is MDHEN and CDR2 SYDVKM. The CDR3 length is 15 residues. The V and J ends lost 5 bases and 4 bases, in that order; junction bases with no gene match: 9. CDR3 in DNA: TGTGCCAGCAGTCTTCAGACAGGGGAAATCACTGAAGCTTTCTTT. This gives the protein CASSLQTGEITEAFF.

The count of this clone is one. Germline and junction disagree at one end, which may indicate a read error. The rearrangement links TRBV3-1 (or the pseudogene TRBV3-2) to TRBJ2-7, with 7 bases aligning to TRBD1. The CDR3 consists of 11 residues. CDR1 and CDR2 from the germline V gene are LGHDT and YNNKEL (reference sequence). In DNA form, the CDR3 reads TGTGCCAGCAGCCTCCGGGACAGCTTTGGCTTC. This sequence encodes CASSLRDSFGF.

The chain carries TRBV19 and TRBJ1-6; 7 nucleotides align to TRBD1. Germline CDR1 is LNHDA and CDR2 is SQIVND (reference sequence). The CDR3 runs 17 residues. Losses at the gene ends were 6 bases for V and 0 bases for J; bases not matched to a gene: 8. CDR3 residues: CASSMAGQSSYNSPLHF. CDR3 DNA sequence: TGTGCCAGTAGCATGGCGGGACAGAGCTCCTATAATTCACCCCTCCACTTT.

This clone occurred once. V and J are TRBV6-5 and TRBJ2-3; 7 nucleotides line up with TRBD1. The germline gives CDR1 MNHEY, CDR2 SVGAGI. The J segment lost 4 bases and the V segment lost 0 bases, leaving 4 bases of the junction unmatched. The CDR3 sequence is 15 residues long. CDR3 loop: CASSYSGQGADTQYF. In DNA form, the CDR3 reads TGTGCCAGCAGTTACTCCGGGCAGGGGGCAGATACGCAGTATTTT.

Many counts were recorded for this clone. The gene calls are TRBV7-9 and TRBJ1-5; D unclear. Germline CDR1 SEHNR, CDR2 FQNEAQ (reference sequence). Trimming took 6 bases from V and 4 from J, leaving 10 bases between them. This CDR3 contains 13 residues. CDR3 in amino acids: CASSLDGNQPQHF. The CDR3 DNA follows: TGTGCCAGCAGTTTGGACGGGAATCAGCCCCAGCATTTT. The full variable domain, in which reference TRBV7-9 and TRBJ1-5 provide the parts outside the CDR3, is DTGVSQNPRHKITKRGQNVTFRCDPISEHNRLYWYRQTLGQGPEFLTYFQNEAQLEKSRLLSDRFSAERPKGSFSTLEIQRTEQGDSAMYLCASSLDGNQPQHFGDGTRLSIL.

This clone was counted a single time. The chain combines TRBV13 with TRBJ2-1, with D possibly TRBD1 on 6 matching bases. CDR3 length equals 15 residues. Germline CDR1 and CDR2: PRHDT and FYEKMQ (reference sequence). V was pared by 5 bases and J by 0 bases, with 11 bases between. The CDR3 sequence: CASSLRQASYNEQFF. CDR3 sequence (DNA): TGTGCCAGCAGCCTCAGACAGGCCTCCTACAATGAGCAGTTCTTC.

The V call is TRBV5-4, the J call TRBJ2-7; TRBD1 is a possible D gene (6 bases). The CDR3 consists of 14 residues. V lost 4 bases and J lost 0, with 11 bases in between. CDR1 is SGHNT, CDR2 YYREEE, per germline (reference sequence). The CDR3 sequence is CASSPTGSSYEQYF. In nucleotides, the CDR3 is TGTGCCAGCAGCCCTACAGGGAGCTCCTACGAGCAGTACTTC. The whole variable domain, filled in from reference TRBV5-4 and TRBJ2-7, reads ETGVTQSPTHLIKTRGQQVTLRCSSQSGHNTVSWYQQALGQGPQFIFQYYREEENGRGNFPPRFSGLQFPNYSSELNVNALELDDSALYLCASSPTGSSYEQYFGPGTRLTVT.

The chain recombines TRBV11-3 with TRBJ1-3, with D unresolved. CDR1 SGHNT and CDR2 YENEEA come from the germline V gene. The V end was cut by 1 base, the J end by 2 bases, with 6 bases between. This CDR3 has 14 residues. CDR3: CASSLGWAGNTIYF. DNA for the CDR3: TGTGCCAGCAGCTTAGGCTGGGCTGGAAACACCATATATTTT.

The chain couples TRBV6-5 to TRBJ2-7; D is unresolved. CDR1 is MNHEY and CDR2 is SVGAGI in the germline V gene. The V and J ends lost 6 bases and 1 base respectively, with 1 base between them. The CDR3 runs 10 residues. CDR3 in amino acids: CASRSYEQYF. CDR3 nucleotides: TGTGCCAGCAGATCCTACGAGCAGTACTTC.

DNA of the CDR3: TGCGCCAGCAGCTTGGAACAGGGGGGGAATTCACCCCTCCACTTT. It is translated as CASSLEQGGNSPLHF. This chain links TRBV5-1 with TRBJ1-6, with TRBD1 identical over 8 bases. V shed 0 bases and J 7 bases; nucleotides not matched to a gene: 3. Germline CDR1 SGHRS, CDR2 YFSETQ. This CDR3 spans 15 amino acids.